This T cell receptor (beta chain) emerged from a study of blood T cell repertoires in COVID-19. Whole-study context: Sites in the United States, Italy and Spain provided acute and convalescent COVID-19 samples.

Generated by immunoSEQ multiplex PCR, the TCRdb table keeps only in-frame clones and is missing some. The table records about 140,000 clones, around 80% of them present only once. The germline V gene encodes CDR1 SGHRS and CDR2 YFSETQ. This CDR3 contains 17 residues. The V and J ends lost 0 bases and 4 bases, in that order; junction bases with no gene match: 11. The clonotype was recovered from a man between 60 and 75 years old with acute or convalescent COVID-19. The chain recombines TRBV5-1 with TRBJ1-1; 8 bases match TRBD1. Sample: peripheral blood. The CDR3 sequence: CASSLVAIGQGFTEAFF. CDR3 nucleotides: TGCGCCAGCAGCTTGGTAGCTATTGGACAGGGTTTCACTGAAGCTTTCTTT.